This T cell receptor (beta chain) stems from a study of blood T cell repertoires in COVID-19. Overall study: Spain, Italy and the United States supplied samples that represented acute and convalescent COVID-19. Nucleic acid was either cDNA or gDNA, and it came from T cells, B-cell-depleted T cells, or PBMCs.

Study processing details: Estimation of nucleated cell counts was performed using reference gene primer amplification. Clones were sequenced by immunoSEQ multiplex PCR, and TCRdb holds only the in-frame ones, with some missing. V and J calls and clone size come straight from that table; D and trimming were deduced from the DNA. In the table there are some 280,000 clones, approximately 80% of which are singletons. CDR1 and CDR2 (germline): GTSNPN, SVGIG (reference sequence). Trimming removed 0 bases from V and 3 bases from J, with 18 bases in between. The CDR3 loop spans 18 amino acids. The sequenced sample was peripheral blood. The receptor's source is a woman in her fifties or sixties with active or convalescent COVID-19. This chain connects TRBV30 to TRBJ1-6, with a tentative D call TRBD1 (5 bases). CDR3 protein: CAWSVWPETDHYNSPLHF. As DNA, the CDR3 is TGTGCCTGGAGTGTTTGGCCCGAGACAGACCACTATAATTCACCCCTCCACTTT.